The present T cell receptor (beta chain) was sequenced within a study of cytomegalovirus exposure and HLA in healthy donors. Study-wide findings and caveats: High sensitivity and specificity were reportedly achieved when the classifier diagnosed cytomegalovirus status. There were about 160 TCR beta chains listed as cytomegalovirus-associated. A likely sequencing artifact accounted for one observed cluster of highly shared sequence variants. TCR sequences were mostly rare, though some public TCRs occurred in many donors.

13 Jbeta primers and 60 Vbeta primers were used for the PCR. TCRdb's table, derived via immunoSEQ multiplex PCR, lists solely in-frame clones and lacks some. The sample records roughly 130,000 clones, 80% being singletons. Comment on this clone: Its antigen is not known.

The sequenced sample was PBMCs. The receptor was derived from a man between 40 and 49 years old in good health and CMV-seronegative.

CDR3 residues: CASSPSGDRETQYF. CDR3 nucleotides: TGTGCCAGCTCACCAAGCGGGGATCGGGAGACCCAGTACTTC. The chain is built from TRBV18 and TRBJ2-5, with 7 bases lining up with TRBD2. This CDR3 is 14 amino acids long. Trimming took 2 bases from V and 5 from J; bases not matched to a gene: 5. CDR1 and CDR2 (germline): KGHSH, LQKENI.